Listed below are T cell receptor beta chains from one sample, sequenced in a study of OX40 agonist ivuxolimab in advanced cancers. The repertoire was sequenced with immunoSEQ multiplex PCR; TCRdb's copy has only in-frame clones and lacks some. The data contain about 47,000 clones, roughly 79% of them singletons. The material was CD4+ or CD8+ T cells sorted from blood, obtained in a trial of the OX40 agonist ivuxolimab. The receptors come from an adult with an advanced solid tumor such as melanoma, head and neck, liver or kidney cancer. The CDR3 runs from the conserved cysteine through the conserved F or W. A D gene is named only where the DNA matches it firmly. Clone sizes are given selectively: once, few, many, or a class where the clone is expanded.

>-|TRBD1|TRBV28|TRBJ1-2
TGTGCCAGCAGCTTGACAGGGGAGGACTATGGCTACACCTTC
CASSLTGEDYGYTF
>-|-|TRBV6-1|TRBJ1-1
TGTGCCAGCAGCTTCACGACAGGTTTGAACACTGAAGCTTTCTTT
CASSFTTGLNTEAFF
>-|-|TRBV13|TRBJ2-5
TGTGCCAGCAGCTACAGGGGGGGGGAGACCCAGTACTTC
CASSYRGGETQYF
>-|-|TRBV11-3|TRBJ1-1
TGTGCCAGCAGCTTTCGGGGGGCTGGCACTGAAGCTTTCTTT
CASSFRGAGTEAFF
>-|-|TRBV27|TRBJ1-5
TGTGCCAGCAGCTGGGTCTTAAATCAGCCCCAGCATTTT
CASSWVLNQPQHF
>-|-|TRBV19|TRBJ1-5
TGTGCCAGTAGTATTATGGGGTACAGCAATCAGCCCCAGCATTTT
CASSIMGYSNQPQHF
>-|-|TRBV6-1|TRBJ2-3
TGTGCCAGCTCAACTCGCCACAGAGTCACAGATACGCAGTATTTT
CASSTRHRVTDTQYF
>-|-|TRBV15|TRBJ2-7
TGTGCCACCAGCAGAGTCTCGGGGAGCGACTACGAGCAGTACTTC
CATSRVSGSDYEQYF
>medium-sized|TRBD1|TRBV4-1|TRBJ2-1
TGCGCCAGCAGCCAAGAGGGGACGGGACAGGGGGAGTACGGTGAGCAGTTCTTC
CASSQEGTGQGEYGEQFF
>-|-|TRBV2|TRBJ1-3
TGTGCCAGCAGTGAGGGAAACACCATATATTTT
CASSEGNTIYF
>once|-|TRBV6-1|TRBJ1-1
TGTGCCAGCAGTGAATTGGTCTTAGGGAACACTGAAGCTTTCTTT
CASSELVLGNTEAFF
>-|-|TRBV7-6|TRBJ1-1
TGTGCCAGCAGCTTAGAGGGGAGTGGGAACACTGAAGCTTTCTTT
CASSLEGSGNTEAFF
>-|-|TRBV28|TRBJ1-5
TGTGCCAGCAGTGGGAGGGACTCTTGGAATCAGCCCCAGCATTTT
CASSGRDSWNQPQHF
>-|TRBD2|TRBV10-3|TRBJ2-3
TGTGCCATCAGCGATCCGGGGGACTACTCCCTGAATACGCAGTATTTT
CAISDPGDYSLNTQYF
>-|-|TRBV5-3|TRBJ1-5
TGTGCCAGAAGCTTGATAGGGAATCAGCCCCAGCATTTT
CARSLIGNQPQHF
>few|-|TRBV6-1|TRBJ2-6
TGTGCCAGCAGGGGAGTTTCTGGGGCCAACGTCCTGACTTTC
CASRGVSGANVLTF
>-|TRBD1|TRBV27|TRBJ2-1
TGTGCCAGCAGTTTAGGACAGGGGGTCCTGCTACGTACCAATGAGCAGTTCTTC
CASSLGQGVLLRTNEQFF
>few|-|TRBV10-1|TRBJ1-1
TGCGCCAGCAGTGAGTCCCACCGGGACAACACTGAAGCTTTCTTT
CASSESHRDNTEAFF
>-|-|TRBV7-8|TRBJ1-1
TGTGCCAGCAGCTCGGGTCCGGGGACTGAAGCTTTCTTT
CASSSGPGTEAFF
>-|TRBD1|TRBV5-4|TRBJ1-2
TGTGCCAGCAGCGCGGACAGGGGCTATGGCTACACCTTC
CASSADRGYGYTF
>few|-|TRBV30|TRBJ1-6
TGTGCCTGGACGGACAGTGATTCACCCCTCCACTTT
CAWTDSDSPLHF
>-|TRBD1|TRBV4-3|TRBJ2-7
TGCGCCAGCAGCCTAAAGGGACAGGGCGACGAGCAGTACTTC
CASSLKGQGDEQYF
>-|TRBD1|TRBV28|TRBJ1-5
TGTGCCAGCAGTACAGACTTACAGGGGGCTGAAAGGCAGCCCCAGCATTTT
CASSTDLQGAERQPQHF
>-|TRBD2|TRBV4-1|TRBJ2-7
TGTGCCAGCAGCTTAAGCGGGAGCTCCTACGAGCAGTACTTC
CASSLSGSSYEQYF
>-|-|TRBV7-9|TRBJ1-1
TGTGCCAGCACCACAAAACACATCCCAGAAGCTTTCTTT
CASTTKHIPEAFF
>-|TRBD1|TRBV27|TRBJ2-2
TGTGCCAGCAGCTCCGGGACAGGGGTTAGGGGTGGGGAGCTGTTTTTT
CASSSGTGVRGGELFF
>-|-|TRBV6-6|TRBJ1-1
TGTGCCAGCAGTTACTCGAATCAGGTGGGCACTGAAGCTTTCTTT
CASSYSNQVGTEAFF
>-|-|TRBV7-9|TRBJ1-1
TGTGCCAACTCGCGAATGGGGGATAACGTGAACACTGAAGCTTTCTTT
CANSRMGDNVNTEAFF
>-|TRBD1|TRBV4-3|TRBJ2-7
TGCGCCAGCAGCCTTGGACAGGGGGCCCCCGAGCAGTACTTC
CASSLGQGAPEQYF
>-|-|TRBV29-1|TRBJ1-2
TGCAGCGTTGAAGATCCTCTGGGCGGCTACACCTTC
CSVEDPLGGYTF
>-|-|TRBV5-1|TRBJ2-3
TGCGCCAGCAGCTTGGAGGTCGGGGGCGGGGGCGCAGATACGCAGTATTTT
CASSLEVGGGGADTQYF
>-|TRBD1|TRBV12-5|TRBJ1-5
TGTGCTAGTGGTTGCCAACGGGGACAGGGGGCGACGGGCAATCAGCCCCAGCATTTT
CASGCQRGQGATGNQPQHF
>-|-|TRBV4-1|TRBJ1-2
TGCGCCAGCAGCCACCCCCGACCGCCCCCTAACTATGGCTACACCTTC
CASSHPRPPPNYGYTF
>-|-|TRBV20-1|TRBJ1-2
TGCAGTGCTGGCAGGGGCTACACCTTC
CSAGRGYTF
>-|TRBD1|TRBV6-1|TRBJ1-1
TGTGCCAGCAGTCCGCTGACAGGGGGCACTGAAGCTTTCTTT
CASSPLTGGTEAFF
>-|-|TRBV6-6|TRBJ2-1
TGTGCCAGCAGTATCCTCAACACTTACAATGAGCAGTTCTTC
CASSILNTYNEQFF
>-|-|TRBV30|TRBJ2-1
TGTGCCTGGAGTTCCCTGTCCTACAGGGACTCCTACAATGAGCAGTTCTTC
CAWSSLSYRDSYNEQFF
>-|-|TRBV4-1|TRBJ1-1
TGCGCCAGCAGCCAAGATGTTATTGGTCTGGCTACTGAAGCTTTCTTT
CASSQDVIGLATEAFF
>-|-|TRBV27|TRBJ2-5
TGTGCCAGCAGTTTAGGGCTAGCAGAGACCCAGTACTTC
CASSLGLAETQYF
>-|TRBD2|TRBV28|TRBJ2-1
TGTGCCAGCAGAACTGGACTAGCGGGAGTCTCTGAGCAGTTCTTC
CASRTGLAGVSEQFF
>medium-sized|TRBD2|TRBV14|TRBJ2-1
TGTGCCAGCAGCCAATGGACTAGCGGGAGCAATGAGCAGTTCTTC
CASSQWTSGSNEQFF
>-|-|TRBV7-6|TRBJ1-6
TGTGCCAGCAGCTTAGCGGGCAGAGGTTCACCCCTCCACTTT
CASSLAGRGSPLHF